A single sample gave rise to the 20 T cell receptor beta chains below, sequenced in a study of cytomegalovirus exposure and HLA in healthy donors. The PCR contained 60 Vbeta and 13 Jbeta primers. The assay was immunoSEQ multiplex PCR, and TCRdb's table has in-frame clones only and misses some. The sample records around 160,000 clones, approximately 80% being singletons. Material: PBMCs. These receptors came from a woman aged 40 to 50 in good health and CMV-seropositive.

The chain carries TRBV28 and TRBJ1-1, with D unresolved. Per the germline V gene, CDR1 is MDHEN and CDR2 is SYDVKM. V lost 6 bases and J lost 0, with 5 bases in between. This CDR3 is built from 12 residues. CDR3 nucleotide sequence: TGTGCCAGCAGCGACATGAACACTGAAGCTTTCTTT. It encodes CASSDMNTEAFF.

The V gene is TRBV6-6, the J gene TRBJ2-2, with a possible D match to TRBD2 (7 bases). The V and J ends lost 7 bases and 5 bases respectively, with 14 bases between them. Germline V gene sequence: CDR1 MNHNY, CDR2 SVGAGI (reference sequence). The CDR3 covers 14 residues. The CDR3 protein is CASKGGTSTGELFF. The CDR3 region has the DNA TGTGCCAGCAAGGGGGGGACATCGACCGGGGAGCTGTTTTTT.

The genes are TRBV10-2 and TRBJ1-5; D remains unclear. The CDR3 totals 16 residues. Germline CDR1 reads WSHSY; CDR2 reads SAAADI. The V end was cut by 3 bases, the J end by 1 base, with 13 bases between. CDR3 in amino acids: CASSDPPAGSNQPQHF. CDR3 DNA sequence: TGCGCCAGCAGTGACCCACCCGCGGGGAGCAATCAGCCCCAGCATTTT.

The CDR3 is CASSQGLAGLPGELFF. CDR3 sequence (DNA): TGCGCCAGCAGCCAAGGACTAGCGGGACTCCCCGGGGAGCTGTTTTTT. The chain joins TRBV4-3 to TRBJ2-2; 11 bases are a match to TRBD2. Germline V lookup: CDR1 LGHNA, CDR2 YSLEER. The CDR3 contains 16 residues. J was trimmed by 6 bases and V by 1 base; bases with no gene match: 4.

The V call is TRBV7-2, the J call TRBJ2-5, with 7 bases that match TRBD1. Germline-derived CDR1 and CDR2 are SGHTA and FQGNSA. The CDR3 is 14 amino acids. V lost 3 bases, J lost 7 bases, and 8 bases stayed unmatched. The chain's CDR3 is CASSFRAPGGTQYF. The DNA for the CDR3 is TGTGCCAGCAGCTTCCGGGCCCCAGGGGGGACCCAGTACTTC.

This CDR3 is CASSSQGQTNTGELFF. The CDR3 nucleotides read TGCGCCAGCAGCTCCCAGGGACAGACGAACACCGGGGAGCTGTTTTTT. The V call is TRBV5-1, the J call TRBJ2-2, with 7 bases matching TRBD1. Germline CDR1 reads SGHRS; CDR2 reads YFSETQ. The CDR3 has 16 amino acids. With 3 bases clipped from V and 0 bases from J, the junction kept 5 bases outside the gene matches.

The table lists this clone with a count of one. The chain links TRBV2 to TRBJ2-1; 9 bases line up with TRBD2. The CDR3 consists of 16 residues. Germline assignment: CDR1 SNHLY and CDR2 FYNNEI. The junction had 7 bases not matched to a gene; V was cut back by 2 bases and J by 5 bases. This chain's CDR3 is CASSETGLAGNNEQFF. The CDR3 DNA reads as TGTGCCAGCAGTGAAACGGGGCTAGCGGGGAACAATGAGCAGTTCTTC. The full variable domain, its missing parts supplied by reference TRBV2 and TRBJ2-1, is EPEVTQTPSHQVTQMGQEVILRCVPISNHLYFYWYRQILGQKVEFLVSFYNNEISEKSEIFDDQFSVERPDGSNFTLKIRSTKLEDSAMYFCASSETGLAGNNEQFFGPGTRLTVL.

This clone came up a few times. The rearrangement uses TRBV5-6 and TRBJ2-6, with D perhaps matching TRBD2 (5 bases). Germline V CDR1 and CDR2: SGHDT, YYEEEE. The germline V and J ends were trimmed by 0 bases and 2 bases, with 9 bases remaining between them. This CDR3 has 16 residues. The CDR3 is CASSLGFGTGANVLTF. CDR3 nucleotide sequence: TGTGCCAGCAGCTTGGGCTTCGGGACTGGGGCCAACGTCCTGACTTTC.

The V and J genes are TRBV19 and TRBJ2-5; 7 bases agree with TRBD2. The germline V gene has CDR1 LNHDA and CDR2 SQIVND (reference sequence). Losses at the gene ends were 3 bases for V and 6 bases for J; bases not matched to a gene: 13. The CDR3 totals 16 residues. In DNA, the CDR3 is TGTGCCAGTAGTATGTCTTGGCAGGGAGGGAAAAAGACCCAGTACTTC. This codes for CASSMSWQGGKKTQYF.

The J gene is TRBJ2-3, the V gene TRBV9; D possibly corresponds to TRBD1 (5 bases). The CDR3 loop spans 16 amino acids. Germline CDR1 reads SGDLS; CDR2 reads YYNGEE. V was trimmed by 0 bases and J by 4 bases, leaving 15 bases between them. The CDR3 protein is CASSVAGYPIADTQYF. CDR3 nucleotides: TGTGCCAGCAGCGTAGCAGGGTACCCAATAGCAGATACGCAGTATTTT.

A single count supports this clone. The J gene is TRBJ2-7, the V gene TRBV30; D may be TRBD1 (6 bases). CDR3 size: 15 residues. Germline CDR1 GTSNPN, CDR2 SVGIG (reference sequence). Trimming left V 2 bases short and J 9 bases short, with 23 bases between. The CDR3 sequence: CAWSPNLPQGATQYF. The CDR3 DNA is TGTGCCTGGAGTCCCAATCTCCCACAGGGTGCGACGCAGTACTTC.

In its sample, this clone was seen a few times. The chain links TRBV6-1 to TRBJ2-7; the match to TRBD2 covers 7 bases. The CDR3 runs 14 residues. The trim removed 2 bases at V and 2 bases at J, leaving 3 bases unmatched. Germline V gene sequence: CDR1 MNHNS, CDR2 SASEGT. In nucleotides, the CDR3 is TGTGCCAGCAGTGAAAACCTAGCGGCCTACGAGCAGTACTTC. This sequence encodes CASSENLAAYEQYF.

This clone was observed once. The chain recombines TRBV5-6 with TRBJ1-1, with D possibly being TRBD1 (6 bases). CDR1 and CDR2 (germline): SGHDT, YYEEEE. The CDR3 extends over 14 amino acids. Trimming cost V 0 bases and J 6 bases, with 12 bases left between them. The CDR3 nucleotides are TGTGCCAGCAGCTTGGGGGCAGGGGTCTCTGAAGCTTTCTTT. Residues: CASSLGAGVSEAFF.

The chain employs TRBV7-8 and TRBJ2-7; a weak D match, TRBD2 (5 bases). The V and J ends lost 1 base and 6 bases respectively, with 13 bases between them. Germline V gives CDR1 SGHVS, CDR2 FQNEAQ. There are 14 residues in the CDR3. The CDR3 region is CASSLEVGRGEQYF. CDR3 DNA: TGTGCCAGCAGCTTAGAAGTGGGTCGGGGCGAGCAGTACTTC.

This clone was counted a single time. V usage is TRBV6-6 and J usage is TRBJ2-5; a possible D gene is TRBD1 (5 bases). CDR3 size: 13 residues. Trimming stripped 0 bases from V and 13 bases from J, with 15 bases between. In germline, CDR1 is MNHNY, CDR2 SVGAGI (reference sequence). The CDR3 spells CASSYSAGPPRYF. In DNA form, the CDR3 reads TGTGCCAGCAGTTACTCGGCAGGGCCCCCCCGGTACTTC.

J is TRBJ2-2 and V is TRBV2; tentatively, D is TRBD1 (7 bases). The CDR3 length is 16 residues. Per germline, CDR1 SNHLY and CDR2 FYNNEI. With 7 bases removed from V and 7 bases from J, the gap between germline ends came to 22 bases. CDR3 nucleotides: TGTGCCAGCAACTTCGACAGGGAGGATGGGAACGGGGAGCTGTTTTTT. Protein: CASNFDREDGNGELFF. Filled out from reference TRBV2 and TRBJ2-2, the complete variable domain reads EPEVTQTPSHQVTQMGQEVILRCVPISNHLYFYWYRQILGQKVEFLVSFYNNEISEKSEIFDDQFSVERPDGSNFTLKIRSTKLEDSAMYFCASNFDREDGNGELFFGEGSRLTVL.

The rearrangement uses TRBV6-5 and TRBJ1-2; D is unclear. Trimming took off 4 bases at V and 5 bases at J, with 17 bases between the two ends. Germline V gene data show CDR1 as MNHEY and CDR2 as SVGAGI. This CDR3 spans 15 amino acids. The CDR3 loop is CASSSPDLAIYGYTF. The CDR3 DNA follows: TGTGCCAGCAGTTCCCCGGACTTAGCTATTTATGGCTACACCTTC.

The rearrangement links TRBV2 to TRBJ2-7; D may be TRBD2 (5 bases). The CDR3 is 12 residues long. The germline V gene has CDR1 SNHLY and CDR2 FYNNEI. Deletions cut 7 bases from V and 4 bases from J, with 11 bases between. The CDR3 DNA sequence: TGTGCCAGCACGGGGAATGGGTACGAGCAGTACTTC. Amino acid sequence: CASTGNGYEQYF.

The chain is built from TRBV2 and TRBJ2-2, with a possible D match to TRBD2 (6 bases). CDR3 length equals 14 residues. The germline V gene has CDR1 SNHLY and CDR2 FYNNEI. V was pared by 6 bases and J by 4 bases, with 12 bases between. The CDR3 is CASRTSPSTGELFF. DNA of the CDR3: TGTGCCAGCAGGACTAGTCCGAGCACCGGGGAGCTGTTTTTT. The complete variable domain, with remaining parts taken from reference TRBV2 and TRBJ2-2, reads EPEVTQTPSHQVTQMGQEVILRCVPISNHLYFYWYRQILGQKVEFLVSFYNNEISEKSEIFDDQFSVERPDGSNFTLKIRSTKLEDSAMYFCASRTSPSTGELFFGEGSRLTVL.

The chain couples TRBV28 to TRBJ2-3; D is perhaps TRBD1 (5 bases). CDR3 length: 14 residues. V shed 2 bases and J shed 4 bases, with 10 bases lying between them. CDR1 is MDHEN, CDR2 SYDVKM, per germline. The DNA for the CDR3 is TGTGCCAGCAGTTTAGTAGGGGCGGCAGATACGCAGTATTTT. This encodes CASSLVGAADTQYF.